One sample yielded the 8 T cell receptor beta chains listed below, sequenced in a study of spatial heterogeneity in lung cancer. Specified time point: sample taken at primary tumor resection. Whole RNA came from tumor, nontumor lung or frozen PBMC and was sequenced without being sorted. TCRdb processed the 5' RACE reads anew with MiXCR; each CDR3 protein has one entry. The table shows some 12,000 distinct CDR3 sequences, with approximately 6.2% occurring only once. The specimen comprised normal lung tissue next to the tumor, sampled at surgery. These receptors came from a male donor with early-stage non-small cell lung cancer.

This clonotype has at least ten counts. Little can be read into the size of this beta chain, an off-target read in a library designed for alpha chains. The chain has TRBV29-1 and TRBJ1-1, with D uncertain. The CDR3 covers 14 residues. Germline-derived CDR1 and CDR2 are SQVTM and ANQGSEA. With 2 bases removed from V and 0 bases from J, the gap between germline ends came to 10 bases. CDR3 nucleotides: TGCAGCGTTGAAAAACCAGGAGTGAACACTGAAGCTTTCTTT. Translating it yields CSVEKPGVNTEAFF. Together with reference TRBV29-1 and TRBJ1-1, the CDR3 gives the full variable domain: SAVISQKPSRDICQRGTSLTIQCQVDSQVTMMFWYRQQPGQSLTLIATANQGSEATYESGFVIDKFPISRPNLTFSTLTVSNMSPEDSSIYLCSVEKPGVNTEAFFGQGTRLTVV.

This clonotype was found a few times. As an off-target read in a library built for alpha chains, this beta chain has a frequency of little significance. The rearrangement joins TRBV6-7 to TRBJ2-1; D uncertain. TRBV6-7 carries the ORF label, with uncertain function. The CDR3 sequence is 12 residues long. Deletions cut 7 bases from V and 15 bases from J, with 19 bases between. CDR3 in DNA: TGTGCCAGCAACAATGGGCCAACCAAGCCGTTCTTC. It codes for CASNNGPTKPFF.

A word on this clonotype: The library was designed around alpha chains, so this beta chain is a stray read whose abundance carries little weight. The chain links TRBV30 to TRBJ2-6, with 7 nucleotides matching TRBD1. The length of the CDR3 is 13 residues. Germline trimming cut 8 bases from V and 0 bases from J; bases unmatched to any gene: 1. The germline gives CDR1 GTSNPN, CDR2 SVGIG (reference sequence). The DNA for the CDR3 is TGTGCCGGGGACAGCTCTGGGGCCAACGTCCTGACTTTC. It yields the protein CAGDSSGANVLTF. Full variable domain (missing parts from reference TRBV30 and TRBJ2-6): SQTIHQWPATLVQPVGSPLSLECTVEGTSNPNLYWYRQAAGRGLQLLFYSVGIGQISSEVPQNLSASRPQDRQFILSSKKLLLSDSGFYLCAGDSSGANVLTFGAGSRLTVL.

This clonotype was counted many times. For a library built for alpha chains, this beta chain is a stray read; little rests on its size. This chain connects TRBV10-2 to TRBJ2-3; D is possibly TRBD2 (6 bases). The germline V and J ends were trimmed by 6 bases and 0 bases, with 16 bases remaining between them. The germline CDR1 and CDR2 sequences are WSHSY and SAAADI. The CDR3 loop spans 16 amino acids. CDR3 bases: TGCGCCAGCAGCCAGGGACTCACGCCCAGCACAGATACGCAGTATTTT. This gives the protein CASSQGLTPSTDTQYF.

At least ten counts were recorded for this clonotype. Because the library targeted alpha chains, this beta chain is an off-target read whose size means little. The V call is TRBV5-1, the J call TRBJ1-4, with a tentative D call TRBD1 (5 bases). CDR3 length equals 15 residues. Trimming removed 3 bases at V and 8 bases at J, with 17 bases between. Germline CDR1 and CDR2: SGHRS and YFSETQ. CDR3 coding DNA: TGCGCCAGCAGCTCGGGACCGACCAAAGGAGAAAAACTGTTTTTT. It encodes CASSSGPTKGEKLFF.

This clonotype was observed at least ten times. Being off target in a library aimed at alpha chains, this beta chain has a size of little meaning. The chain is built from TRBV12-3 or TRBV12-4 and TRBJ2-3, with 9 positions matching TRBD1. Trimming at V came to 6 bases and at J to 4 bases, leaving 11 bases not matched to a gene. The CDR3 is made up of 16 amino acids. The CDR3 DNA reads TGTGCCAGCAGCGCCATAGGGACAGGGATGCCAGATACGCAGTATTTT. This gives the protein CASSAIGTGMPDTQYF.

Regarding this clonotype: Being off target in a library aimed at alpha chains, this beta chain has a size of little meaning. The rearrangement joins TRBV7-2 to TRBJ2-1; D unresolved. V dropped 2 bases and J dropped 7 bases, with 12 bases sitting between them. This CDR3 region has 14 residues. Germline lookup yields CDR1 SGHTA and CDR2 FQGNSA. CDR3 in DNA: TGTGCCAGCAGCTTATCCCGGTTCGGGAATGAGCAGTTCTTC. This encodes CASSLSRFGNEQFF.

This clonotype was seen many times. This beta chain turned up in a library designed for alpha chains; as an off-target read, its abundance says little. The chain is built from TRBV6-5 and TRBJ2-1; TRBD2 matches 8 bases. The CDR3 is 16 amino acids. With 0 bases clipped from V and 6 bases from J, the junction kept 7 bases outside the gene matches. Per the germline V gene, CDR1 is MNHEY and CDR2 is SVGAGI. CDR3 protein: CASSYSRSGTSNEQFF. DNA of the CDR3: TGTGCCAGCAGTTACTCAAGAAGTGGGACTAGCAATGAGCAGTTCTTC.